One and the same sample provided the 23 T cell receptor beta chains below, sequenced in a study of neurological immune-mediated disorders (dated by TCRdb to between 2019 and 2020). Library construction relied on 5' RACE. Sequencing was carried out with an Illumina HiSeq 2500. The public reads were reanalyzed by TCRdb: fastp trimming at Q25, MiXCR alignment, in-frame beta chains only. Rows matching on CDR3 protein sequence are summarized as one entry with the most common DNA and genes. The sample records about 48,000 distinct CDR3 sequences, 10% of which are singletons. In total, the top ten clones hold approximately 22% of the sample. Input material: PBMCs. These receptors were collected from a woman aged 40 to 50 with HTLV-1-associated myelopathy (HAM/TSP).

The CDR3 loop reads CASSVGSNQPQHF. The CDR3 region has the DNA TGTGCCAGCAGCGTAGGAAGCAATCAGCCCCAGCATTTT. The chain employs TRBV9 and TRBJ1-5; the D is unclear. Trimming took off 0 bases at V and 1 base at J, with 2 bases between the two ends. CDR1 SGDLS and CDR2 YYNGEE come from the germline V gene. The CDR3 contains 13 residues.

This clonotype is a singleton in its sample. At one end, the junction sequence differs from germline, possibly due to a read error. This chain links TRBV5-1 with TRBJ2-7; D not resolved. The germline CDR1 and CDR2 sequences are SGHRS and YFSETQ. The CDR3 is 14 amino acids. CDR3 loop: CTSSPSRPTREQYF. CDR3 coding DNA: TGCACCAGCAGCCCATCACGGCCTACCAGAGAGCAGTACTTC.

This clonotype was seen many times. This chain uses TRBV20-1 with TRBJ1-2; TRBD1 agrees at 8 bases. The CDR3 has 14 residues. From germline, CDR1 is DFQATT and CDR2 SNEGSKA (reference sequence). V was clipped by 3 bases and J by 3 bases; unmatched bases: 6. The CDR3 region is CSARPPGQDYGYTF. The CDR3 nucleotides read TGCAGTGCTAGGCCTCCGGGACAGGACTATGGCTACACCTTC.

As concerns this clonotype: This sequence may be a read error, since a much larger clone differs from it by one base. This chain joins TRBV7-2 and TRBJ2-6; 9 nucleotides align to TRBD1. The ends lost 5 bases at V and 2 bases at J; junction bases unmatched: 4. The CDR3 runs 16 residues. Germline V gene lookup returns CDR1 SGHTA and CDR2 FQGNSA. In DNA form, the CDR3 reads TGTGCCAGCAGCCGGGACAGGGTGACTGGGGCCAACGTCCTGACTTTC. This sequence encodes CASSRDRVTGANVLTF.

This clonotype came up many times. CDR3 sequence: CSARTAGADYGYTF. The DNA for the CDR3 is TGCAGTGCTAGAACGGCAGGGGCGGACTATGGCTACACCTTC. The rearrangement links TRBV20-1 to TRBJ1-2; D is perhaps TRBD1 (6 bases). Trimming left V 2 bases short and J 3 bases short, with 13 bases between. Germline CDR1 DFQATT, CDR2 SNEGSKA (reference sequence). There are 14 residues in the CDR3.

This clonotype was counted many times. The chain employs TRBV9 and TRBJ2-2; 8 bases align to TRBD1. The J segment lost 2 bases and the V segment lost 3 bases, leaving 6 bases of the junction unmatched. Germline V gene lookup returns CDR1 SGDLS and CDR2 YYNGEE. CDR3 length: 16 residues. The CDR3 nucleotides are TGTGCCAGCAGCGAGGGGGCAGGGGGCAACACCGGGGAGCTGTTTTTT. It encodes CASSEGAGGNTGELFF.

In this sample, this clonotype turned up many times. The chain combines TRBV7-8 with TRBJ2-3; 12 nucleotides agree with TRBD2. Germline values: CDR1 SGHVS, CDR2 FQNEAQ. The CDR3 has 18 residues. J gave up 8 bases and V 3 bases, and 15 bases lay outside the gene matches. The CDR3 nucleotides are TGTGCCAGCAGCTTCAATGGTGGGGCTAGCGGGGGGGCCGGTACGCAGTATTTT. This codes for CASSFNGGASGGAGTQYF.

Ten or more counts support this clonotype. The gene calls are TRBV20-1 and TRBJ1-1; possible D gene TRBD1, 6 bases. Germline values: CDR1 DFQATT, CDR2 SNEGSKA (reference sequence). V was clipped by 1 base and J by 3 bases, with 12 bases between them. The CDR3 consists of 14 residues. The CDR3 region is CSARVVGGYTEAFF. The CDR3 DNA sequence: TGCAGTGCTAGAGTTGTAGGGGGGTACACTGAAGCTTTCTTT.

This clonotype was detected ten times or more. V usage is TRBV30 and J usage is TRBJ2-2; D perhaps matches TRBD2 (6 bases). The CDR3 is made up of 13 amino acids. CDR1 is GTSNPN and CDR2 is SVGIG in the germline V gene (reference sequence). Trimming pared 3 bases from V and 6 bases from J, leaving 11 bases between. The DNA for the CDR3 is TGTGCCTGGAGAAGACTAGTTGCCGGGGAGCTGTTTTTT. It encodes CAWRRLVAGELFF.

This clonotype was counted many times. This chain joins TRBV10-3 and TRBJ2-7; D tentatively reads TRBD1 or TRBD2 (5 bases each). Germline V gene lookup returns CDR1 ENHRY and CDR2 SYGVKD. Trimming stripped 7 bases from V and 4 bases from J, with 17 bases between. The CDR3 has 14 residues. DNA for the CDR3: TGTGCCATCACGTCAGGGTTCACGGGATACGAGCAGTACTTC. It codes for CAITSGFTGYEQYF.

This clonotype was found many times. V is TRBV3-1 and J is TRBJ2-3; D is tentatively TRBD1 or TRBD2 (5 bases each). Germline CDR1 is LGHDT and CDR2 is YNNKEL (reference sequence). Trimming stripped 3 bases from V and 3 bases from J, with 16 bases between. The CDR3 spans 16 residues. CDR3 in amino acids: CASSHGTGIGTDTQYF. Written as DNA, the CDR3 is TGTGCCAGCAGCCATGGGACGGGGATAGGAACAGATACGCAGTATTTT.

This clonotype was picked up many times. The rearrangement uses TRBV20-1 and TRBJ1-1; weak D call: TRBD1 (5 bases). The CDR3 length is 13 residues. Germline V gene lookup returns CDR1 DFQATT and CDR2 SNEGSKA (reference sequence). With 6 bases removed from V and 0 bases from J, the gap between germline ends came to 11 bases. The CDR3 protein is CSAMTDMNTEAFF. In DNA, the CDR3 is TGCAGTGCGATGACAGACATGAACACTGAAGCTTTCTTT.

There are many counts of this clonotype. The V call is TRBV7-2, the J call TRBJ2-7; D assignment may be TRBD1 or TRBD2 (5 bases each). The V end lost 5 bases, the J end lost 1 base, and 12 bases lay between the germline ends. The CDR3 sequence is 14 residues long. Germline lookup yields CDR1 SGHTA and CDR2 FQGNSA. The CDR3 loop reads CASSPRGESYEQYF. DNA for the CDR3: TGTGCCAGCAGCCCAAGAGGGGAATCCTACGAGCAGTACTTC.

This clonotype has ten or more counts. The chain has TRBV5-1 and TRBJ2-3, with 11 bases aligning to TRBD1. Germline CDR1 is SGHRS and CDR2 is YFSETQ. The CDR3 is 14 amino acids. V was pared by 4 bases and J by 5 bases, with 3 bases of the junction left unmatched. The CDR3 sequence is CASSLGQGVDTQYF. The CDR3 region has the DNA TGCGCCAGCAGCCTGGGACAGGGGGTAGATACGCAGTATTTT.

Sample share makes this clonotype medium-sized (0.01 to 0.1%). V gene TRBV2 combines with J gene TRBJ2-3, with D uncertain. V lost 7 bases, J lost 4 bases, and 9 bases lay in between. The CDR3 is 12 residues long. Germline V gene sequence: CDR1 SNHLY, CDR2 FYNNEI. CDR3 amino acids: CASNYLADTQYF. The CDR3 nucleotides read TGTGCCAGCAACTATCTTGCAGATACGCAGTATTTT.

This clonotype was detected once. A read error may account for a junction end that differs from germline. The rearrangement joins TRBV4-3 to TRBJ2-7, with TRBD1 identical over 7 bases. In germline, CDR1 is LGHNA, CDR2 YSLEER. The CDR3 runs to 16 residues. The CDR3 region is CASSQEWKGARYAQYF. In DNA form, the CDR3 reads TGCGCCAGCAGCCAAGAATGGAAGGGGGCTCGGTACGCGCAGTACTTC.

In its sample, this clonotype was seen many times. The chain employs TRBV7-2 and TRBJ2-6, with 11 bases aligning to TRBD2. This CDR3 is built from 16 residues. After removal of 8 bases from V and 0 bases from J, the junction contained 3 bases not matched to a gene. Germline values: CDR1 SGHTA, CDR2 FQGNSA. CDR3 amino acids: CASLTSGVSGANVLTF. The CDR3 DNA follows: TGTGCCAGCTTGACTAGCGGGGTCTCTGGGGCCAACGTCCTGACTTTC. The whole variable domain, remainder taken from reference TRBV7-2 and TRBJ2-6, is GAGVSQSPSNKVTEKGKDVELRCDPISGHTALYWYRQSLGQGLEFLIYFQGNSAPDKSGLPSDRFSAERTGGSVSTLTIQRTQQEDSAVYLCASLTSGVSGANVLTFGAGSRLTVL.

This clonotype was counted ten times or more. The CDR3 here is CASSPNRGGTEAFF. Here the CDR3 DNA reads TGTGCCAGCAGTCCGAATAGGGGCGGCACTGAAGCTTTCTTT. This chain links TRBV6-2 or TRBV6-3 with TRBJ1-1, with D maybe TRBD1 (5 bases). Trimming removed 5 bases at V and 4 bases at J, with 14 bases between. The CDR3 length is 14 residues. The germline CDR1 and CDR2 sequences are MNHEY and SVGEGT.

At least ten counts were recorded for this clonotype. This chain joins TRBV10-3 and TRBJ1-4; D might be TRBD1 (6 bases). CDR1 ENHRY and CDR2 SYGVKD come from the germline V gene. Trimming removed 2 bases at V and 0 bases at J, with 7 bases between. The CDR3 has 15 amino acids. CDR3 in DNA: TGTGCCATCAGTGAGGGACAGCCAACTAATGAAAAACTGTTTTTT. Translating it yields CAISEGQPTNEKLFF.

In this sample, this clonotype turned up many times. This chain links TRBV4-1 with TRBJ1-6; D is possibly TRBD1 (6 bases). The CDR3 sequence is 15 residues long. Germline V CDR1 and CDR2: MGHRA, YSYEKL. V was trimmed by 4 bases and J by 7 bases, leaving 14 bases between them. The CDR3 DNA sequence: TGCGCCAGCAGCCGCCTTGGCGGGGGCAATTCACCCCTCCACTTT. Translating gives CASSRLGGGNSPLHF.

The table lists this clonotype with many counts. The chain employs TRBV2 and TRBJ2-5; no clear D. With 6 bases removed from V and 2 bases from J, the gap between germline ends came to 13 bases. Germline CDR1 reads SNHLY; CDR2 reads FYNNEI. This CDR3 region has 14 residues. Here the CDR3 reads CASRTGTLQETQYF. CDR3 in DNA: TGTGCCAGCAGGACCGGCACATTACAAGAGACCCAGTACTTC.

CDR3: CASSFPPGSTDTQYF. CDR3 DNA: TGTGCCAGCAGCTTTCCTCCGGGCAGCACAGATACGCAGTATTTT. The chain combines TRBV5-6 with TRBJ2-3; no clear D. Germline values: CDR1 SGHDT, CDR2 YYEEEE. The CDR3 runs 15 residues. V was shortened by 2 bases and J by 0 bases, with 10 bases between the two germline ends.

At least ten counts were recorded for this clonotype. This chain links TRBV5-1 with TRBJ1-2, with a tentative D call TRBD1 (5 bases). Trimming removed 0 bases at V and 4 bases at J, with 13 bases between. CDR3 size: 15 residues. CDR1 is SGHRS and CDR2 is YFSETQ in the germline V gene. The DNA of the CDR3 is TGCGCCAGCAGCTTGGCCGAAGGGGTCTCCTATGGCTACACCTTC. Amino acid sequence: CASSLAEGVSYGYTF. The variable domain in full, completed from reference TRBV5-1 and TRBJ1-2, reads KAGVTQTPRYLIKTRGQQVTLSCSPISGHRSVSWYQQTPGQGLQFLFEYFSETQRNKGNFPGRFSGRQFSNSRSEMNVSTLELGDSALYLCASSLAEGVSYGYTFGSGTRLTVV.